The source of this T cell receptor (beta chain) is a study of cytomegalovirus exposure and HLA in healthy donors. Whole-study results and caveats: An ancestry cluster, one associated with Asian ancestry, reportedly showed fewer N-insertions than the approximately 670-donor mean in a later analysis.

CDR3 size: 15 residues. The V segment lost 4 bases and the J segment 5 bases; nucleotides outside the gene matches: 8. CDR1 is SGHNT, CDR2 YYREEE, per germline (reference sequence). Researchers ran the PCR with 60 Vbeta and 13 Jbeta primers. The method was immunoSEQ multiplex PCR; TCRdb's version includes in-frame clones alone and lacks a portion of them. The sample has about 170,000 clones; roughly 79% are singletons. A few counts support this clone. Its target is unknown. The J gene is TRBJ2-1, the V gene TRBV5-4; the match to TRBD2 covers 8 bases. The sample taken for sequencing was PBMCs. The source is a woman aged 50 to 60 in good health and CMV-seropositive. The CDR3 here is CASSPSGFAHNEQFF. The CDR3 nucleotides read TGTGCCAGCAGCCCTAGCGGGTTCGCCCACAATGAGCAGTTCTTC.